This TCR beta chain appears in the sequencing data of a study of cytomegalovirus exposure and HLA in healthy donors. Looking at the study overall: There were around 100 million unique TCR beta sequences, drawn from roughly 200 million T cells, in an earlier analysis. Points from the study as a whole: In vitro data verified three CMV-associated chains as specific for CMV antigens.

The CDR3 extends over 14 amino acids. V gave up 0 bases and J gave up 3 bases, with 9 bases separating them. CDR1 and CDR2 (germline): SGHNT, YENEEA. The PCR employed 60 Vbeta primers together with 13 Jbeta primers. Original processing methods: The count from a later analysis was tens of millions of unique TCR beta chains, 9.5 million to 11 million of them shared. Libraries were prepared by immunoSEQ multiplex PCR; TCRdb keeps only in-frame clonotypes and omits some of them. The V and J calls and clone size were taken over from that table, and D and trimming were inferred from the DNA. The table has approximately 93,000 clones, about 80% seen once. The table lists this clone with a count of one. Its antigen is not identified.

The gene calls are TRBV11-3 and TRBJ2-7; D is possibly TRBD1 (6 bases). The clonotype comes from a male donor in good health and CMV-seropositive. The specimen was PBMCs. CDR3 coding DNA: TGTGCCAGCAGCTTAGAACAGGGTGTCTACGAGCAGTACTTC. Translated: CASSLEQGVYEQYF.